This TCR beta chain came from a study of blood T cell repertoires in COVID-19. Study information: Samples came from the United States, Italy and Spain, spanning acute and convalescent COVID-19. The analysed material was cDNA or gDNA that came from T cells, B-cell-depleted T cells, or PBMCs.

Clones were sequenced by immunoSEQ multiplex PCR, and TCRdb holds only the in-frame ones, with some missing. The table has roughly 40,000 clones, 70% to 80% seen once. Germline CDR1 SGHTA, CDR2 FQGTGA. The V and J ends lost 2 bases and 7 bases, in that order; junction bases with no gene match: 4. This CDR3 is 14 amino acids long. V is TRBV7-3 and J is TRBJ2-3; 9 bases fit TRBD2. The receptor was isolated from a man aged 70-80 years with active or convalescent COVID-19. Sample: peripheral blood. The CDR3 loop reads CASSLASGDYTQYF. CDR3 bases: TGTGCCAGCAGCTTAGCTAGCGGGGACTATACGCAGTATTTT.